Below, one TCR beta chain is given with its context. The sample belongs to a study of blood T cells in healthy people across ages. A second about 7 to 12 cycle PCR used barcoded and J-beta primers. Each sample provided no less than 2.5 million CDR3-containing paired-end reads. TCRdb used MiXCR to reprocess the 5' RACE reads, holding one entry per CDR3 protein. The sample holds approximately 1.5 million distinct CDR3 sequences; 35% to 45% are singletons and the top ten take more than 4%. V was clipped by 7 bases and J by 9 bases; unmatched bases: 16. The CDR3 has 15 amino acids. CDR1 and CDR2 (germline): SQVTM, ANQGSEA.

This TCR was recovered from a young woman in good health. This chain joins TRBV29-1 and TRBJ2-1, with TRBD2 matching 9 bases. The specimen sequenced was blood. The CDR3 region is CSGTLGGGGASEQFF. DNA for the CDR3: TGCAGCGGCACCTTAGGGGGCGGGGGGGCGAGTGAGCAGTTCTTC.